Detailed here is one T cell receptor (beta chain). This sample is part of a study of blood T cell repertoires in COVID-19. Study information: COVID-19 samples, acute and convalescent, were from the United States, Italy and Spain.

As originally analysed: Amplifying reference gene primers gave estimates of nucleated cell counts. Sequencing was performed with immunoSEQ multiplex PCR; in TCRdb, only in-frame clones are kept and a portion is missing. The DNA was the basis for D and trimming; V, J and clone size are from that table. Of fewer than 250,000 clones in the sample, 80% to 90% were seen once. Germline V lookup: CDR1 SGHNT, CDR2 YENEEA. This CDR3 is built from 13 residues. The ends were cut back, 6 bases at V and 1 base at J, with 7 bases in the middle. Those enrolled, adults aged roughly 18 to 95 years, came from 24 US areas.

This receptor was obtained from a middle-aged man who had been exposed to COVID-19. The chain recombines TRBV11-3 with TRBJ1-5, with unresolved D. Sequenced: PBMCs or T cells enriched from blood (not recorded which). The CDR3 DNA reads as TGTGCCAGCAGTAAAAGCAGCAATCAGCCCCAGCATTTT. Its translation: CASSKSSNQPQHF. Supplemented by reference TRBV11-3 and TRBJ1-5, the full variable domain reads EAGVVQSPRYKIIEKKQPVAFWCNPISGHNTLYWYLQNLGQGPELLIRYENEEAVDDSQLPKDRFSAERLKGVDSTLKIQPAELGDSAVYLCASSKSSNQPQHFGDGTRLSIL.